This record looks at one T cell receptor beta chain sequence and its context. Profiled with immunoSEQ multiplex PCR; TCRdb holds only in-frame clones, not every one. The top ten clones hold around 3% of a sample with tens of thousands of clones, roughly 87% of them seen once. The CDR3 is 15 residues long. Germline CDR1 and CDR2: ENHRY and SYGVKD. Trimming pared 3 bases from V and 4 bases from J, leaving 15 bases between. This sample was included in a study of blood T cell repertoires in COVID-19. Turning to the study itself: Samples of COVID-19 (acute and convalescent) were obtained from the United States, Italy and Spain. T cells, B-cell-depleted T cells, or PBMCs provided the cDNA or gDNA that served as material.

The origin of this receptor is a woman in her 50s with active or convalescent COVID-19. This chain uses TRBV10-3 with TRBJ1-2; maybe TRBD1 (6 bases). Sequences were obtained from peripheral blood. CDR3 coding DNA: TGTGCCATCAGTGAAGCACAGGGTTCGGGCTATGGCTACACCTTC. Its translation: CAISEAQGSGYGYTF.